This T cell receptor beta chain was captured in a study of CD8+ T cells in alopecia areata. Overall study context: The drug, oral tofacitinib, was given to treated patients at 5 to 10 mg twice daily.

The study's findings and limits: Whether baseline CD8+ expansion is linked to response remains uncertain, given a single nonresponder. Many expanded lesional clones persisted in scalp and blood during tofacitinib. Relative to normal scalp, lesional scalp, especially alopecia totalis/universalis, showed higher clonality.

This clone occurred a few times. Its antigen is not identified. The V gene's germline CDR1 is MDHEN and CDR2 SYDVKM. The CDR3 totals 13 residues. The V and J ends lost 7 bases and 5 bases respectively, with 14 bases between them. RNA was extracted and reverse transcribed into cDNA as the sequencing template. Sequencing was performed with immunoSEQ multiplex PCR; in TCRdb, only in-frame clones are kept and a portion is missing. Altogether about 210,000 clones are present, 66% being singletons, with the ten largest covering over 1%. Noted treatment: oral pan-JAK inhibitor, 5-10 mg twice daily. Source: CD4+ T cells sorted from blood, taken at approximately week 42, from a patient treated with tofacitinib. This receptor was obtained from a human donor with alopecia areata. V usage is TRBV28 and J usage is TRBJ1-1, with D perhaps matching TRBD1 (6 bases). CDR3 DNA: TGTGCCAGCAAGAGGGGGTCTTGGACTGAAGCTTTCTTT. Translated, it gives CASKRGSWTEAFF.